The entry that follows covers one T cell receptor (beta chain) sequence. What this receptor recognizes is not known. Base qualities are not provided; no much larger clone lies one nucleotide away. The data derive from a study of T-cell reconstitution after alpha-beta-depleted transplantation in children (dated by TCRdb to the mid-2010s). About the study as a whole: Using TCR repertoire profiling, the study followed T-cell immune reconstitution in a quantitative way in children after TCRalphabeta/CD19-depleted allogeneic hematopoietic cell transplantation.

The germline V gene provides CDR1 SGHRS and CDR2 YFSETQ. The CDR3 runs 15 amino acids, cysteine and phenylalanine included. Just the 45-base CDR3 DNA is kept, in frame starting at base 1. V is cut back by 4 bases and J by 6 bases, with 6 bases in the junction unmatched. The library came from PCR. Sequencing instrument: Illumina HiSeq 2500. Molecular barcoding was employed in the preparation of TCR libraries, with unique molecular identifiers being used to normalize TCRbeta repertoire quantification. Using fastp at Q25 and MiXCR, TCRdb reprocessed the public reads and kept productive beta chains. Each record represents a unique CDR3 protein, reported with the most common genes and DNA among its rows. The sample yields a few hundred thousand distinct CDR3 sequences; around 27% were counted once. Together, the top ten hold 30% to 40% of the sample. Explained via the paper, the treatment or condition label denotes: allogeneic hematopoietic cell transplantation with graft depleted of TCRalphabeta T cells and CD19 B cells. Transplant recipients were children who received TCRalphabeta/CD19-depleted allogeneic hematopoietic cell grafts.

What the work shows at the level of the full study, not this receptor alone: In some patients, the high TCRbeta diversity seen at day 60 was put down to recipient T cells and intrathymic progenitors that had survived conditioning. The apparently early recovery of alphabetaT-cell counts about two months after transplant reportedly depended on only several hundred rapidly expanded clones that came from non-depleted graft cells. Over the following months the frequencies of hyperexpanded clones went down, and after one year T-cell counts and TCRbeta diversity were mostly credited to newly produced T cells.

The receptor's source is a boy less than two years old with Wiskott-Aldrich syndrome, due to receive a stem cell transplant. The V and J segments used are TRBV5-1 and TRBJ2-2; 10 middle bases align to TRBD1. Sequencing was performed on PBMCs, taken before TCRalphabeta/CD19-depleted stem cell transplant. The sequence in DNA is TGCGCCAGCAGCCCCGACAGGGGGCTGTCCGGGGAGCTGTTTTTT. Its product reads: CASSPDRGLSGELFF.